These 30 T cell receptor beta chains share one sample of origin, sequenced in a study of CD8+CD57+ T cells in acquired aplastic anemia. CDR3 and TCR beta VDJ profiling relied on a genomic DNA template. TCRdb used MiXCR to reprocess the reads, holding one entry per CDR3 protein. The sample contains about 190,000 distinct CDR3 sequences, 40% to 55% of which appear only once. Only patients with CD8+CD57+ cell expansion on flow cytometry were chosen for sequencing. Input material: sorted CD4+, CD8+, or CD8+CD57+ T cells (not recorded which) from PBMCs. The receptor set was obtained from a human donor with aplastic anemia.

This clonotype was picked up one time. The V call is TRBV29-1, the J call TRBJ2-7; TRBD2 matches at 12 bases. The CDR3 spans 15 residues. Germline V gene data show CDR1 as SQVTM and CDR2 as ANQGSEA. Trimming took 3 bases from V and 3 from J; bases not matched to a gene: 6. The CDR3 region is CSVELSTSGSYEQYF. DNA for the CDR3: TGCAGCGTTGAGCTTTCGACTAGCGGGAGCTACGAGCAGTACTTC.

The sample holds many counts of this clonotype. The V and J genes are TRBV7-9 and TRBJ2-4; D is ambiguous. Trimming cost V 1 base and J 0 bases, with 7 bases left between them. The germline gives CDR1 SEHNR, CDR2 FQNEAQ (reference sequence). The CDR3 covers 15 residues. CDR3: CASSLVSLAKNIQYF. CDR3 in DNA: TGTGCCAGCAGCTTAGTCTCCCTAGCCAAAAACATTCAGTACTTC.

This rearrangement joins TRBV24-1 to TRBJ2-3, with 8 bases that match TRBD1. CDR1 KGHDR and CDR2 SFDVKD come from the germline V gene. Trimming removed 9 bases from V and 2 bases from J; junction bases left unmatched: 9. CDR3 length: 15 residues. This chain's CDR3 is CATQDRASPTDTQYF. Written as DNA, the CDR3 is TGTGCCACCCAGGACAGGGCATCTCCCACAGATACGCAGTATTTT.

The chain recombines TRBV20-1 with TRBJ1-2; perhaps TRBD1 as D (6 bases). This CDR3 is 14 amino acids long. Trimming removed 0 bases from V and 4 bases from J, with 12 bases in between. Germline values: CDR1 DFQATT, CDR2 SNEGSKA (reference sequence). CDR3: CSARDHRGGYGYTF. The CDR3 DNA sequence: TGCAGTGCTAGAGATCATCGAGGGGGCTATGGCTACACCTTC.

The CDR3 spells CSARSRKTEAFF. CDR3 sequence (DNA): TGCAGCGCCCGTAGCAGGAAGACTGAAGCTTTCTTT. The chain employs TRBV29-1 and TRBJ1-1; no definite D call. The V end lost 7 bases, the J end lost 5 bases, and 14 bases lay between the germline ends. Germline V gene lookup returns CDR1 SQVTM and CDR2 ANQGSEA. The CDR3 consists of 12 residues.

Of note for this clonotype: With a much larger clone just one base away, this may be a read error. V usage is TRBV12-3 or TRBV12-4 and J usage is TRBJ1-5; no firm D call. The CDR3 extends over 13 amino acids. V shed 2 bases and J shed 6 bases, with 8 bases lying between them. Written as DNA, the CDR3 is TGTGCCAGCAGTTTATGTCGGGGTCAGCCCCAGCATTTT. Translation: CASSLCRGQPQHF.

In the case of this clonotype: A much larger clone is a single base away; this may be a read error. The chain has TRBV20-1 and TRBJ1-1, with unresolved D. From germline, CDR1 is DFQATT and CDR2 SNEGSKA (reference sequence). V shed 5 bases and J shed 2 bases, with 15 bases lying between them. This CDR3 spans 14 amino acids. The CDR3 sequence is CSASQRARNTEAFF. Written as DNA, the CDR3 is TGCAGTGCTTCCCAGAGGGCGCGAAACACTGAAGCTTTCTTT.

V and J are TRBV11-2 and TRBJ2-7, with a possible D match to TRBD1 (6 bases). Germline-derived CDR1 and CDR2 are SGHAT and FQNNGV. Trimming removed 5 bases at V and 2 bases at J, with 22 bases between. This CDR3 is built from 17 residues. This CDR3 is CASSPTDVGQPAYEQYF. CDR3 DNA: TGTGCCAGCAGCCCTACAGACGTCGGACAGCCCGCCTACGAGCAGTACTTC.

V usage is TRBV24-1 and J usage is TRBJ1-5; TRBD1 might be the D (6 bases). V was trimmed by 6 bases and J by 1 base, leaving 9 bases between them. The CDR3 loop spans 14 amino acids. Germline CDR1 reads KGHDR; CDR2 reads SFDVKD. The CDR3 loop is CATSQGLSNQPQHF. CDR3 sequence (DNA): TGTGCCACCAGTCAGGGGCTGAGCAATCAGCCCCAGCATTTT.

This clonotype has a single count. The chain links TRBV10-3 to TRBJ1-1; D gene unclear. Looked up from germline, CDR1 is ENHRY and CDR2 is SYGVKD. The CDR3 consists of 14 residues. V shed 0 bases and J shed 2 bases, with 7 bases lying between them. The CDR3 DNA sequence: TGTGCCATCAGTGAGTCCGGGCGTAACACTGAAGCTTTCTTT. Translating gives CAISESGRNTEAFF.

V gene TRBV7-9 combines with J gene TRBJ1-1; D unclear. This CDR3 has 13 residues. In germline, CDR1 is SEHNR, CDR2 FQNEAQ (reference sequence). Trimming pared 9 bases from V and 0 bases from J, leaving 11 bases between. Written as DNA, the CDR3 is TGTGCCAGTGACGGAAGCTTGAACACTGAAGCTTTCTTT. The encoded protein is CASDGSLNTEAFF.

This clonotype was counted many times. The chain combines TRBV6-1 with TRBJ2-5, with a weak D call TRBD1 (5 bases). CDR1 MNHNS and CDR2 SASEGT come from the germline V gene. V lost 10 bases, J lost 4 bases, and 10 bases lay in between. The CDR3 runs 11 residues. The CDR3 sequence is CATRAGETQYF. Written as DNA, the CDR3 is TGTGCCACCAGGGCTGGAGAGACCCAGTACTTC.

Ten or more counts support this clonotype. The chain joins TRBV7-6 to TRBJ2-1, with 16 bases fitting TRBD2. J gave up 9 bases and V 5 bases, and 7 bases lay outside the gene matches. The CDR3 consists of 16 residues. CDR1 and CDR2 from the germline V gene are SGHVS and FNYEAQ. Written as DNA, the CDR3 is TGTGCCAGCAGCACCGGGACTAGCGGGAGGGTAGGTGAGCAGTTCTTC. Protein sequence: CASSTGTSGRVGEQFF. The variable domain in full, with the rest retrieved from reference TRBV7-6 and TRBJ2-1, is GAGVSQSPRYKVTKRGQDVALRCDPISGHVSLYWYRQALGQGPEFLTYFNYEAQQDKSGLPNDRFSAERPEGSISTLTIQRTEQRDSAMYRCASSTGTSGRVGEQFFGPGTRLTVL.

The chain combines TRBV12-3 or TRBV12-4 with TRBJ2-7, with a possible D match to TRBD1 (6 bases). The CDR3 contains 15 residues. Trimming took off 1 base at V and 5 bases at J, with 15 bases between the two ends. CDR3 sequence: CASSLEGVANDEQYF. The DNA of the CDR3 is TGTGCCAGCAGTTTAGAGGGGGTCGCGAATGACGAGCAGTACTTC.

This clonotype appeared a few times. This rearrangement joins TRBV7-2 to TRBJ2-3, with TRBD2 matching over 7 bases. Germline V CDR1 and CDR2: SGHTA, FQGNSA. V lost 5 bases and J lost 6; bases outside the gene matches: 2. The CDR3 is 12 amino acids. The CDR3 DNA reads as TGTGCCAGCAGCGGGAGGGAGGATACGCAGTATTTT. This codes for CASSGREDTQYF.

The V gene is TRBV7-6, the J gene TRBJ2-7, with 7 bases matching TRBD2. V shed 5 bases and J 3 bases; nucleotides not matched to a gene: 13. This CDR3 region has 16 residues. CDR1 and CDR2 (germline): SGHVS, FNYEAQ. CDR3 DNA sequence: TGTGCCAGCAGCGCACGGGAGGTCCCTGGGGGCTACGAGCAGTACTTC. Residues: CASSAREVPGGYEQYF.

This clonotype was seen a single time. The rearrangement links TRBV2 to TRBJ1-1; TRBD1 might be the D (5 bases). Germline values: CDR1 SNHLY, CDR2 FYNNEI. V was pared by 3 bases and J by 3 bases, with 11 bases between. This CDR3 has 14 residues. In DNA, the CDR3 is TGTGCCAGCAGTGATCAGGGAGGGGACACTGAAGCTTTCTTT. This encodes CASSDQGGDTEAFF.

CDR3: CASSLSWDSAFSPLHF. The CDR3 bases are TGTGCCAGCAGTTTATCATGGGACAGTGCCTTCTCACCCCTCCACTTT. The V call is TRBV27, the J call TRBJ1-6; TRBD1 matches 7 bases. Germline lookup yields CDR1 MNHEY and CDR2 SMNVEV (reference sequence). The CDR3 length is 16 residues. The V segment lost 0 bases and the J segment 10 bases; nucleotides outside the gene matches: 9.

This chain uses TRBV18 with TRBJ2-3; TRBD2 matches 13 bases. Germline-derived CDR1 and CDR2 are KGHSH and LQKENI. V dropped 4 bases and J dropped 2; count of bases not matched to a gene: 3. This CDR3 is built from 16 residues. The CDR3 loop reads CASSQTSGRTTDTQYF. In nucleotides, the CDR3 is TGTGCCAGCTCACAGACTAGCGGGAGGACCACAGATACGCAGTATTTT.

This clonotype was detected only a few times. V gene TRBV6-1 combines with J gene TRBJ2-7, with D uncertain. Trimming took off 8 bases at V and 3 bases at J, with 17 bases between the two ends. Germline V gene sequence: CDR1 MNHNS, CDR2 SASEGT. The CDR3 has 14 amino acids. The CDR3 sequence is CASSPGRKGYEQYF. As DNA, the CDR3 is TGTGCCAGCTCACCGGGCAGGAAGGGCTACGAGCAGTACTTC.

As DNA, the CDR3 is TGCAGTGCTGATTTGCCTAGCGGGGGAAATGAGCAGTTCTTC. Protein: CSADLPSGGNEQFF. The chain links TRBV20-1 to TRBJ2-1, with 10 bases identical to TRBD2. Germline assignment: CDR1 DFQATT and CDR2 SNEGSKA (reference sequence). Trimming took 5 bases from V and 7 from J; bases not matched to a gene: 8. The CDR3 is 14 amino acids.

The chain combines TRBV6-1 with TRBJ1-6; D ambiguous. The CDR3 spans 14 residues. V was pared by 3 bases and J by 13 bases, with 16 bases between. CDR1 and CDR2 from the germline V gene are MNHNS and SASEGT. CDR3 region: CASSERADSSPLHF. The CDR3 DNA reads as TGTGCCAGCAGTGAGAGGGCAGACTCTTCGCCCCTCCACTTT.

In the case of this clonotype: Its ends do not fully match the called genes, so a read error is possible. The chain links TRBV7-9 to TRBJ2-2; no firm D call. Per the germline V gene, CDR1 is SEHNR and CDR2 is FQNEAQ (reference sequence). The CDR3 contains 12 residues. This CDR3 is CASSLVAIPPYF. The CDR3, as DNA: TGTGCCAGCAGCTTAGTGGCCATACCGCCCTATTTT.

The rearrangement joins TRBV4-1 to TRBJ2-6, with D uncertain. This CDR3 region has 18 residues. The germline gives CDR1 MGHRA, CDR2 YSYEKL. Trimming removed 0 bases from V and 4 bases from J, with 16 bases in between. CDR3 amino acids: CASSQDPTASQGANVLTF. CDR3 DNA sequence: TGCGCCAGCAGCCAAGACCCGACGGCTTCCCAAGGGGCCAACGTCCTGACTTTC.

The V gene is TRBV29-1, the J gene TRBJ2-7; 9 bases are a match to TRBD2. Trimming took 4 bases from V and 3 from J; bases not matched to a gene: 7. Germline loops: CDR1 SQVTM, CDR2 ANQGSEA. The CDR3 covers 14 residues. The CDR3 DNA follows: TGCAGCGTTGCGCTACGACTAGCGGACTACGAGCAGTACTTC. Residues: CSVALRLADYEQYF.

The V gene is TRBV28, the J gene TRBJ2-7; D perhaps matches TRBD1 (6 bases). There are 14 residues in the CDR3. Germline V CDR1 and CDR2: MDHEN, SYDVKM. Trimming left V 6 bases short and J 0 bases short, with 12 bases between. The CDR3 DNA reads TGTGCCAGCAGCTATGGGGACACCTCCTACGAGCAGTACTTC. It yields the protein CASSYGDTSYEQYF.

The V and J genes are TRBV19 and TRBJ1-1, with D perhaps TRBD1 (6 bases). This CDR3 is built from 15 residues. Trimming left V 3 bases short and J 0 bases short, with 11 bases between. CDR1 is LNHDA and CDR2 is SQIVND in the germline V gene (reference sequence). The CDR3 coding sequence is TGTGCCAGTAGTATCCGAGGGGGAATGAACACTGAAGCTTTCTTT. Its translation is CASSIRGGMNTEAFF.

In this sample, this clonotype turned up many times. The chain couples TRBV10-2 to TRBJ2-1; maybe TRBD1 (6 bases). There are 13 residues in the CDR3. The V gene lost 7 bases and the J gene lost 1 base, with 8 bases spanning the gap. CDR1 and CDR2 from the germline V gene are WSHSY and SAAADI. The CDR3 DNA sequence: TGCGCCAGCAAAGGGGGATCCTACAATGAGCAGTTCTTC. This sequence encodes CASKGGSYNEQFF.

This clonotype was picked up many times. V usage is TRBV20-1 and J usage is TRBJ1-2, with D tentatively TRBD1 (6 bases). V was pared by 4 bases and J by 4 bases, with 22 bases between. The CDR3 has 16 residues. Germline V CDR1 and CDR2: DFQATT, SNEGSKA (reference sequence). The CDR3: CSATPHKRGEFYGYTF. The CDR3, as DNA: TGCAGTGCTACCCCGCACAAGAGGGGGGAATTCTATGGCTACACCTTC.

The CDR3 region has the DNA TGTGCCAGCAGCTTGGAGGTCTCCTACGAGCAGTACTTC. It codes for CASSLEVSYEQYF. J is TRBJ2-7 and V is TRBV5-6, with D unclear. The V end lost 0 bases, the J end lost 0 bases, and 4 bases lay between the germline ends. Germline V gene lookup returns CDR1 SGHDT and CDR2 YYEEEE. The CDR3 consists of 13 residues.